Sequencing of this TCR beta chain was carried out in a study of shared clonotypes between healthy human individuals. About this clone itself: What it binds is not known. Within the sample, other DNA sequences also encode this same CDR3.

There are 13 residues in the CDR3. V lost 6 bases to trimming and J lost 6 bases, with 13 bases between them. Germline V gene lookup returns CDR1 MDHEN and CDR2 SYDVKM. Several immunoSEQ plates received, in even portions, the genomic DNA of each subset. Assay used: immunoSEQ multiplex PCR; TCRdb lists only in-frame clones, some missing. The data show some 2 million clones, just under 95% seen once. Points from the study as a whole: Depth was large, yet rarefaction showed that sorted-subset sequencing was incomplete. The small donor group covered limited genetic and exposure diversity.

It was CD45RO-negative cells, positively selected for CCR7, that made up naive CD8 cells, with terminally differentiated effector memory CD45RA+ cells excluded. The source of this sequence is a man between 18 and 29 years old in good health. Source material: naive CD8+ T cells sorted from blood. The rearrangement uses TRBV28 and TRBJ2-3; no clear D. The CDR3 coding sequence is TGTGCCAGCAGCCTAGGTAGAAGGGATACGCAGTATTTT. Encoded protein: CASSLGRRDTQYF.